This T cell receptor beta chain was sequenced in a study of OX40 agonist ivuxolimab in advanced cancers. Study at large: Of the participants, about 40% had some prior anti-PD-1, anti-PD-L1 or anti-CTLA-4 therapy, which was allowed. Whole-study findings and limits: The study observed clonal expansion of CD4+ and CD8+ blood T cells by week 6 at 0.1 to 3.0 mg/kg.

The CDR3 consists of 14 residues. V lost 8 bases to trimming and J lost 7 bases, with 18 bases between them. Per the germline V gene, CDR1 is MNHNS and CDR2 is SASEGT. Blood draws occurred at baseline, cycle 4 day 1, and cycle 7 day 1. Note on this clone: Its antigen is undetermined.

TCRdb keeps only in-frame clones here, not all; method: immunoSEQ multiplex PCR. The table records 54,000 or so clones, approximately 87% of them present only once. Sequences were derived from CD4+ or CD8+ T cells sorted from blood, sampled in a trial of the OX40 agonist ivuxolimab. This receptor was obtained from an adult with an advanced solid tumor such as melanoma, head and neck, liver or kidney cancer. The gene calls are TRBV6-1 and TRBJ2-1; either TRBD1 or TRBD2 may supply D (5 bases each). The chain's CDR3 is CASERDPSQNEQFF. In nucleotides, the CDR3 is TGTGCCAGCGAACGGGACCCCTCTCAGAATGAGCAGTTCTTC.